This TCR beta chain was captured by sequencing in a study of PD-L1 blockade in urothelial cancer. Indicated time point: peripheral blood 6 weeks after treatment start. Some clones are missing from TCRdb's copy, which holds only in-frame ones; the method was immunoSEQ multiplex PCR. This sample has about 50,000 clones; 70% to 90% occur once, and the top ten carry 8.8%. Trimming took 3 bases from V and 0 from J, leaving 12 bases between them. Germline V lookup: CDR1 LNHNV, CDR2 YYDKDF (reference sequence). The CDR3 consists of 15 residues. Here the sequenced sample was PBMCs, taken around atezolizumab (anti-PD-L1) treatment. This chain uses TRBV15 with TRBJ2-7, with D possibly matching TRBD2 (5 bases). The TCR sequence derives from a man between 65 and 85 years old with urothelial cancer. The CDR3: CATSSWTLSSYEQYF. The CDR3 DNA reads TGTGCCACCAGCAGCTGGACTCTCAGCTCCTACGAGCAGTACTTC.